Presented here are 26 T cell receptor beta chains from one specimen sequenced in a study of radiotherapy plus CTLA-4 blockade in lung cancer. Clones were sequenced by immunoSEQ multiplex PCR, and TCRdb holds only the in-frame ones, with some missing. The table records tens of thousands of clones, roughly 86% of them present only once. Sequenced material: peripheral blood, taken from a patient treated with radiotherapy plus ipilimumab. The receptors were sampled from a human donor with non-small cell lung cancer who had a partial response to radiotherapy plus ipilimumab.

CDR3 coding DNA: TGTGCCAGCAGCACAATTAGCGGGAGGGAGACCCAGTACTTC. Translation gives CASSTISGRETQYF. V is TRBV9 and J is TRBJ2-5, with TRBD2 matching over 10 bases. This CDR3 comprises 14 residues. With 4 bases clipped from V and 5 bases from J, the junction kept 5 bases outside the gene matches. The germline CDR1 and CDR2 sequences are SGDLS and YYNGEE.

The chain joins TRBV19 to TRBJ2-3; 14 nucleotides align to TRBD2. The CDR3 has 16 amino acids. V dropped 5 bases and J dropped 5; count of bases not matched to a gene: 6. Germline V gene data show CDR1 as LNHDA and CDR2 as SQIVND (reference sequence). The CDR3 DNA reads as TGTGCCAGTAGTCGCCGACTAGCGGGAGGGATAGATACGCAGTATTTT. Its protein product is CASSRRLAGGIDTQYF.

The chain is built from TRBV5-6 and TRBJ2-1; possibly TRBD2 for D (6 bases). The CDR3 spans 15 residues. Germline V gene data show CDR1 as SGHDT and CDR2 as YYEEEE. V was shortened by 3 bases and J by 1 base, with 11 bases between the two germline ends. CDR3 loop: CASSWFGGSYNEQFF. CDR3 coding DNA: TGTGCCAGCAGCTGGTTCGGGGGATCCTACAATGAGCAGTTCTTC.

The gene calls are TRBV28 and TRBJ2-2, with TRBD2 matching over 7 bases. Looked up from germline, CDR1 is MDHEN and CDR2 is SYDVKM. The CDR3 runs to 16 residues. Trimming cost V 4 bases and J 0 bases; bases outside gene matches: 5. CDR3 amino acids: CASSSPTSSNTGELFF. CDR3 DNA sequence: TGTGCCAGCAGTTCACCGACTAGCTCGAACACCGGGGAGCTGTTTTTT.

The genes are TRBV7-2 and TRBJ2-7, with D maybe TRBD1 (5 bases). This CDR3 spans 12 amino acids. Per the germline V gene, CDR1 is SGHTA and CDR2 is FQGNSA. Trimming took off 2 bases at V and 5 bases at J, with 7 bases between the two ends. Here the CDR3 DNA reads TGTGCCAGCAGCTTACAGGGCCACGAGCAGTACGTC. Its protein product is CASSLQGHEQYV.

The J gene is TRBJ2-5, the V gene TRBV15; 8 bases match TRBD1. This CDR3 region has 16 residues. Germline loops: CDR1 LNHNV, CDR2 YYDKDF (reference sequence). V lost 8 bases and J lost 1; bases outside the gene matches: 12. This CDR3 reads CATCQRTGKVQETQYF. The CDR3 DNA reads as TGTGCCACCTGCCAGCGGACAGGGAAGGTCCAAGAGACCCAGTACTTC.

CDR3 coding DNA: TGTGCCAGCAGCCAATCCCCGGGAGGAACCGGGGAGCTGTTTTTT. Amino acids: CASSQSPGGTGELFF. The V gene is TRBV16, the J gene TRBJ2-2; TRBD2 agrees at 7 bases. The junction had 3 bases not matched to a gene; V was cut back by 0 bases and J by 5 bases. The germline CDR1 and CDR2 sequences are KGHSY and FQNENV. CDR3 length equals 15 residues.

For this clone: Mismatch with germline at one junction end may stem from a read error. This sequence joins TRBV2 and TRBJ2-3, with 8 bases aligning to TRBD1. The CDR3 totals 15 residues. Germline assignment: CDR1 SNHLY and CDR2 FYNNEI. This chain's CDR3 is CASREGQGATDTQYF. The DNA for the CDR3 is TGTGCCAGCAGGGAAGGACAGGGAGCCACAGATACGCAGTATTTT.

CDR3 sequence (DNA): TGTGCCAGCAGTGTAGTTAGCGGGAGGGCCCCAGAAAACATTCAGTACTTC. Protein product: CASSVVSGRAPENIQYF. The genes are TRBV2 and TRBJ2-4, with TRBD2 matching 11 bases. Germline CDR1 reads SNHLY; CDR2 reads FYNNEI. V was pared by 4 bases and J by 5 bases, with 10 bases of the junction left unmatched. The CDR3 contains 17 residues.

The chain employs TRBV7-8 and TRBJ1-5, with 9 nucleotides matching TRBD1. CDR1 and CDR2 (germline): SGHVS, FQNEAQ. Germline trimming cut 5 bases from V and 4 bases from J; bases unmatched to any gene: 6. This CDR3 region has 15 residues. The CDR3 DNA sequence: TGTGCCAGCAGCCGCAGGACAGGGGCTAATCAGCCCCAGCATTTT. Translation gives CASSRRTGANQPQHF. The variable domain in full, completed from reference TRBV7-8 and TRBJ1-5, reads GAGVSQSPRYKVAKRGQDVALRCDPISGHVSLFWYQQALGQGPEFLTYFQNEAQLDKSGLPSDRFFAERPEGSVSTLKIQRTQQEDSAVYLCASSRRTGANQPQHFGDGTRLSIL.

This rearrangement joins TRBV7-3 to TRBJ2-3; 7 bases map to TRBD1. Germline-derived CDR1 and CDR2 are SGHTA and FQGTGA. This CDR3 is built from 15 residues. With 5 bases clipped from V and 0 bases from J, the junction kept 5 bases outside the gene matches. CDR3 residues: CASSQGTASTDTQYF. Written as DNA, the CDR3 is TGTGCCAGCAGCCAAGGGACAGCGAGCACAGATACGCAGTATTTT.

J is TRBJ2-7 and V is TRBV27; maybe TRBD2 (6 bases). This CDR3 has 15 amino acids. V lost 5 bases and J 0 bases, leaving 14 bases between the germline ends. Germline V CDR1 and CDR2: MNHEY, SMNVEV (reference sequence). This chain's CDR3 is CASSLKAGISYEQYF. CDR3 coding DNA: TGTGCCAGCAGTCTTAAGGCGGGAATCTCCTACGAGCAGTACTTC.

J is TRBJ1-4 and V is TRBV6-5; D may be TRBD1 (5 bases). CDR3 size: 12 residues. Trimming left V 4 bases short and J 10 bases short, with 10 bases between. Germline CDR1 MNHEY, CDR2 SVGAGI. CDR3 sequence: CASSSTAGKLFF. The CDR3 DNA is TGTGCCAGCAGTTCGACAGCAGGAAAACTGTTTTTT.

This clone was detected only once. This CDR3 is CASTYYRTYLETQYF. The CDR3 nucleotides read TGTGCCAGTACTTACTATCGGACATATCTCGAGACCCAGTACTTC. The V call is TRBV19, the J call TRBJ2-5; the D gene is possibly TRBD1 (5 bases). This CDR3 region has 15 residues. Trimming pared 7 bases from V and 5 bases from J, leaving 20 bases between. Per the germline V gene, CDR1 is LNHDA and CDR2 is SQIVND (reference sequence).

CDR3 sequence reads: CASSFPEHEKLFF. CDR3 bases: TGTGCCAGCAGTTTCCCGGAGCATGAAAAACTGTTTTTT. The genes are TRBV28 and TRBJ1-4; D gene ambiguous. V dropped 3 bases and J dropped 6 bases, with 8 bases sitting between them. The CDR3 has 13 amino acids. Germline CDR1 reads MDHEN; CDR2 reads SYDVKM. The full variable domain, rest sourced from reference TRBV28 and TRBJ1-4, is DVKVTQSSRYLVKRTGEKVFLECVQDMDHENMFWYRQDPGLGLRLIYFSYDVKMKEKGDIPEGYSVSREKKERFSLILESASTNQTSMYLCASSFPEHEKLFFGSGTQLSVL.

The rearrangement links TRBV5-1 to TRBJ2-5; TRBD2 matches at 13 bases. The CDR3 is made up of 15 amino acids. Germline CDR1 is SGHRS and CDR2 is YFSETQ. V gave up 4 bases and J gave up 5 bases; unmatched junction bases: 5. CDR3 nucleotides: TGCGCCAGCAGCCCCGGGACTAGCGGGACGGAGACCCAGTACTTC. This translates into CASSPGTSGTETQYF.

In this sample, this clone turned up a few times. The chain links TRBV6-5 to TRBJ2-7, with a weak D call TRBD1 (5 bases). Trimming removed 0 bases from V and 0 bases from J, with 9 bases in between. The CDR3 has 15 amino acids. The V gene's germline CDR1 is MNHEY and CDR2 SVGAGI. The CDR3 sequence is CASSYSRDSSYEQYF. In DNA form, the CDR3 reads TGTGCCAGCAGTTACTCGAGAGACAGCTCCTACGAGCAGTACTTC.

In DNA form, the CDR3 reads TGCGCCAGCAGCTCCGGGGGAAACACTGAAGCTTTCTTT. Its translation: CASSSGGNTEAFF. The chain recombines TRBV10-2 with TRBJ1-1, with D maybe TRBD1 (5 bases). CDR1 and CDR2 (germline): WSHSY, SAAADI. This CDR3 spans 13 amino acids. Between the trimmed V and J ends, which lost 6 bases and 2 bases, there was a span of 10 bases.

J is TRBJ2-1 and V is TRBV5-1, with 10 bases aligning to TRBD1. The J segment lost 7 bases and the V segment lost 2 bases, leaving 6 bases of the junction unmatched. The CDR3 is 15 residues long. Per germline, CDR1 SGHRS and CDR2 YFSETQ. DNA of the CDR3: TGCGCCAGCAGCTTCGGACAGGGGGGAGTGAATGAGCAGTTCTTC. Protein product: CASSFGQGGVNEQFF.

The chain recombines TRBV6-6 with TRBJ2-7, with 10 nucleotides matching TRBD2. Germline V CDR1 and CDR2: MNHNY, SVGAGI (reference sequence). With 6 bases clipped from V and 2 bases from J, the junction kept 7 bases outside the gene matches. The CDR3 has 15 residues. The CDR3 is CASRHSGRLPYEQYV. The CDR3 nucleotides are TGTGCCAGCAGACATAGCGGGAGGCTACCCTACGAGCAGTACGTC.

This chain connects TRBV29-1 to TRBJ2-2; a possible D gene is TRBD2 (6 bases). The length of the CDR3 is 13 residues. CDR1 is SQVTM and CDR2 is ANQGSEA in the germline V gene. With 6 bases removed from V and 5 bases from J, the gap between germline ends came to 13 bases. CDR3 amino acids: CSVGLRGTGELFF. In nucleotides, the CDR3 is TGCAGCGTGGGACTTAGGGGTACCGGGGAGCTGTTTTTT.

This rearrangement joins TRBV28 to TRBJ1-5; possible D gene TRBD1, 6 bases. V lost 7 bases and J lost 6, with 19 bases in between. This CDR3 comprises 15 residues. The germline CDR1 and CDR2 sequences are MDHEN and SYDVKM. The CDR3 loop reads CASNNRGGVGQPQHF. Here the CDR3 DNA reads TGTGCCAGCAATAATCGAGGGGGGGTAGGTCAGCCCCAGCATTTT.

The chain couples TRBV28 to TRBJ1-4, with D tentatively TRBD1 (5 bases). The CDR3 length is 15 residues. Germline assignment: CDR1 MDHEN and CDR2 SYDVKM. V dropped 6 bases and J dropped 8 bases, with 19 bases sitting between them. In DNA form, the CDR3 reads TGTGCCAGCAGCCTTACGGAGACAGTATCCGAAAAACTGTTTTTT. Amino acid sequence: CASSLTETVSEKLFF. Full variable domain (rest looked up from reference TRBV28 and TRBJ1-4): DVKVTQSSRYLVKRTGEKVFLECVQDMDHENMFWYRQDPGLGLRLIYFSYDVKMKEKGDIPEGYSVSREKKERFSLILESASTNQTSMYLCASSLTETVSEKLFFGSGTQLSVL.

V usage is TRBV6-1 and J usage is TRBJ1-5; TRBD1 matches 7 bases. Per the germline V gene, CDR1 is MNHNS and CDR2 is SASEGT. The CDR3 loop spans 13 amino acids. The trim removed 7 bases at V and 6 bases at J, leaving 6 bases unmatched. CDR3 protein: CASKNQGGQPQHF. CDR3 nucleotides: TGTGCCAGCAAAAATCAGGGGGGTCAGCCCCAGCATTTT.

This clone was seen just once. The chain uses TRBV27 and TRBJ1-1, with D uncertain. The CDR3 has 13 amino acids. The V and J ends lost 5 bases and 5 bases respectively, with 12 bases between them. Germline-derived CDR1 and CDR2 are MNHEY and SMNVEV (reference sequence). The CDR3 protein is CASSLRGSTEAFF. In DNA, the CDR3 is TGTGCCAGCAGTCTCCGCGGTTCGACTGAAGCTTTCTTT.

The chain uses TRBV14 and TRBJ1-1; 10 bases are shared with TRBD1. CDR1 SGHDN and CDR2 FVKESK come from the germline V gene. J was trimmed by 11 bases and V by 2 bases; bases with no gene match: 5. The CDR3 spans 13 residues. CDR3 in amino acids: CASSQWDRGSAFF. CDR3 coding DNA: TGTGCCAGCAGCCAATGGGACAGGGGTTCGGCTTTCTTT. The variable domain in full, with the rest retrieved from reference TRBV14 and TRBJ1-1, is EAGVTQFPSHSVIEKGQTVTLRCDPISGHDNLYWYRRVMGKEIKFLLHFVKESKQDESGMPNNRFLAERTGGTYSTLKVQPAELEDSGVYFCASSQWDRGSAFFGQGTRLTVV.